Given below is one T cell receptor (beta chain) in context. The antigen this receptor binds is unknown. This sample was taken from a study of monozygotic twins with inflammatory bowel disease (dated by TCRdb to between 2018 and 2021). Turning to the overall study: The complete study included some 28 monozygotic twin pairs: 19 IBD-discordant Danish pairs and nine German pairs, of which four were IBD-concordant and five were IBD-discordant. The search for disease-associated traits relied mainly on comparing IBD patients with their genetically identical healthy co-twins within discordant pairs. Each individual had, on average, about 151 000 unique TCRalpha sequences and 181 000 unique TCRbeta sequences available for analysis. The investigation overall reported the following: No difference in repertoire similarity was observed between concordant and discordant twins, possibly owing to limited statistical power. Because patients were on differing immunosuppressive treatments, the repertoires may have picked up extra background noise and inter-individual variability. A decrease in TCRbeta repertoire diversity, as measured by inverse Simpson index, was observed in IBD patients compared with their healthy co-twins. The results gave no support for a single strong signal or clonotype linked to IBD. Fewer clonotypes were shared with other individuals by IBD patients than by healthy twins, most markedly in patients showing signs of disease activity. The analysis was unable to tell apart different T cell subtypes.

From each donor, a roughly 2.5 ml peripheral blood sample was collected into PAXgene tubes and stored at -80 degrees C. Without any T cell sorting, total RNA was extracted from whole blood using the PAXgene blood miRNA kit on an automated QIAcube. Peripheral blood from monozygotic twin pairs concordant or discordant for inflammatory bowel disease was subjected to deep TCRalpha and TCRbeta repertoire profiling with unique molecular barcoding. Smoking habits were recorded for all twin pairs, and each individual was classified as a current, former or never smoker. The protocol used for the library was 5' RACE. The input for every TCR library was approximately 3,500 ng of total RNA. For each sample, cDNA was synthesized in eight separate reactions using SMARTScribe reverse transcriptase. During cDNA synthesis, template switching was used to introduce unique molecular identifiers that contained a 6-nucleotide sample barcode. Two nested PCRs of approximately 16 and 10 cycles amplified the TCRalpha and TCRbeta cDNA, and bead purification followed each PCR. Before amplification, the cDNA was both treated with uracil DNA-glycosylase and purified with the QIAquick PCR purification kit. In the second PCR, Illumina TruSeq-compatible adapters and sample-specific barcodes were added. TapeStation and Qubit were used to check library quality and concentration, and 5 to 5.5 ng of each library was pooled. Sequencing of the pooled libraries was done on an Illumina HiSeq2500 single-index Rapid Run using custom sequencing primers and 2 x 100 bp reads. The source study handled its data this way. PCR and sequencing errors were corrected by UMI-based consensus assembly using MiGEC version 1.2.6. V(D)J alignment, clonotype assembly and CDR3 extraction were performed with MiXCR version 2.1.1. Normalisation of gene usage, clonotype sharing and MAIT/NKT TCR abundance was achieved by analysing the top 1000, 10 000 and 20 000 clonotypes per sample. After downsampling to 27 000 UMIs, diversity was calculated as the inverse Simpson index using the vegan R package. Paired Mann-Whitney U tests were applied to discordant twin pairs, with Benjamini-Hochberg correction for multiple testing. Reprocessed by TCRdb, the reads give a single entry per CDR3 protein sequence, without DNA. The V and J calls and clone size come from TCRdb's table, not from the authors' own analysis. This sample's table contains about 130,000 distinct CDR3 sequences. The top ten hold more than 1% of the sample.

Sequences were obtained from blood. This sequence originates from a human donor with ulcerative colitis or Crohn's disease, or a healthy co-twin of an affected twin (not recorded which).

The CDR3 sequence is CASSQVQGKSPLHF. The sequence is built from TRBV3-1 and TRBJ1-6; TCRdb's D gene call, TRBD1, goes unchecked for lack of DNA. Counted from cysteine to phenylalanine, this CDR3 has 14 amino acids. The record lacks a DNA sequence. According to the germline V gene (reference sequence), CDR1 reads LGHDT and CDR2 reads YNNKEL.